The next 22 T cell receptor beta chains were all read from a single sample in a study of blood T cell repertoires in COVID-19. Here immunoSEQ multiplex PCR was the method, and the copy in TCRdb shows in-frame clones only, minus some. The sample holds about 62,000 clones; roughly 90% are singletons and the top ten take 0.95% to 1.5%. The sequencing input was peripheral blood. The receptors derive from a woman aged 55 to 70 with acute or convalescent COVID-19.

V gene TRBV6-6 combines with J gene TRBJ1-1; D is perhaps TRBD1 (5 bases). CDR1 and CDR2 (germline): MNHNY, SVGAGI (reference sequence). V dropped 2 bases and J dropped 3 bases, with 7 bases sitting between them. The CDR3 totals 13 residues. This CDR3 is CASSYRGDTEAFF. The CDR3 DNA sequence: TGTGCCAGCAGTTACCGGGGGGACACTGAAGCTTTCTTT.

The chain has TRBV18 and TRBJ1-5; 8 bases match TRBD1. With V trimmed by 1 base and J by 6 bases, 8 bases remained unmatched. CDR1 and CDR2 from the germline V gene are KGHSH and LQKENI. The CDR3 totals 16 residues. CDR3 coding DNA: TGTGCCAGCTCACCACGGCAGGGGGCCGCAGGTCAGCCCCAGCATTTT. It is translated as CASSPRQGAAGQPQHF. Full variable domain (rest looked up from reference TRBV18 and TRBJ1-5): NAGVMQNPRHLVRRRGQEARLRCSPMKGHSHVYWYRQLPEEGLKFMVYLQKENIIDESGMPKERFSAEFPKEGPSILRIQQVVRGDSAAYFCASSPRQGAAGQPQHFGDGTRLSIL.

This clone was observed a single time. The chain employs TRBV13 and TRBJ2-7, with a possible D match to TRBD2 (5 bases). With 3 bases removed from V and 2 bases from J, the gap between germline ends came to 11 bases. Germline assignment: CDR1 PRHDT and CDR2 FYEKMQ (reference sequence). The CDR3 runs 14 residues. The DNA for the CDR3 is TGTGCCAGCAGCTTCCTGGCGGGCCCCTACGAGCAGTACGTC. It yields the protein CASSFLAGPYEQYV.

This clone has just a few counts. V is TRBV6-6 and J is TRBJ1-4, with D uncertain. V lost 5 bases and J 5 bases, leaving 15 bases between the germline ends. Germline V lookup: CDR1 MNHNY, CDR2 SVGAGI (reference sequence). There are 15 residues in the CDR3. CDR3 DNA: TGTGCCAGCAGTAGCACAGCGGGTAGAAATGAAAAACTGTTTTTT. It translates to CASSSTAGRNEKLFF.

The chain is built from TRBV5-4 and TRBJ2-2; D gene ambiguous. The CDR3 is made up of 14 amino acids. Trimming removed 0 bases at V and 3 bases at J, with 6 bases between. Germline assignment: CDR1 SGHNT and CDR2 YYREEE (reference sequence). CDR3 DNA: TGTGCCAGCAGCTTGGTGTTCGACACCGGGGAGCTGTTTTTT. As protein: CASSLVFDTGELFF.

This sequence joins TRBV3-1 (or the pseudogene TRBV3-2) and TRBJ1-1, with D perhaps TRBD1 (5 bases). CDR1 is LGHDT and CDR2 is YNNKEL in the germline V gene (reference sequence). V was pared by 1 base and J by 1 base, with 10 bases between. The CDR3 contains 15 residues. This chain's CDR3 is CASSQGQLPNTEAFF. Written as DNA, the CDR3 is TGTGCCAGCAGCCAAGGACAGCTCCCGAACACTGAAGCTTTCTTT.

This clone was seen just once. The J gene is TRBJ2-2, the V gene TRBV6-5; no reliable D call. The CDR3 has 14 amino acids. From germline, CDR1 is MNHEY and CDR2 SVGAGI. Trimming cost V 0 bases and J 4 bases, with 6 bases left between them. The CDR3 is CASSYSSPTGELFF. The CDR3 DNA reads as TGTGCCAGCAGTTACTCGAGTCCCACCGGGGAGCTGTTTTTT.

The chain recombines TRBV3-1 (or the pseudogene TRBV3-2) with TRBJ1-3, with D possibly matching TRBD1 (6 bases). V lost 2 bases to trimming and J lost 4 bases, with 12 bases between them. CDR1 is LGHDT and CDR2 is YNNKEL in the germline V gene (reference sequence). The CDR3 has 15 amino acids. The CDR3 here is CASSQHTGPGNTIYF. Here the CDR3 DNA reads TGTGCCAGCAGCCAACACACAGGGCCCGGAAACACCATATATTTT.

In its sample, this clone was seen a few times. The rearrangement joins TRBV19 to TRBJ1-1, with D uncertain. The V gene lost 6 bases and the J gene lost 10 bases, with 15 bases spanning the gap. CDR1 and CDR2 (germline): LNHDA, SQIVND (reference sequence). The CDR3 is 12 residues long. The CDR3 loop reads CASSLRAERAFF. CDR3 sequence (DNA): TGTGCCAGTAGCCTGCGGGCTGAAAGAGCTTTCTTT.

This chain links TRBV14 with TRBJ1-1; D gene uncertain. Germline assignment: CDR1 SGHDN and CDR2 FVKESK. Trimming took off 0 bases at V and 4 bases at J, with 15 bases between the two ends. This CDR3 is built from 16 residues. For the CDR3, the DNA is TGTGCCAGCAGCCAAGACCCCGCCCTATCCGCCACTGAAGCTTTCTTT. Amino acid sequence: CASSQDPALSATEAFF.

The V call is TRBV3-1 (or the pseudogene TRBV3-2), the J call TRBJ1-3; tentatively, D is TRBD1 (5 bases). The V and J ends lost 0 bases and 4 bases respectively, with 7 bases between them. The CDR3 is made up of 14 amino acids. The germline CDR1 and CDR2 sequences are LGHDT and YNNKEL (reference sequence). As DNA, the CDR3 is TGTGCCAGCAGCCAAGACGGGGGAGGAAACACCATATATTTT. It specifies CASSQDGGGNTIYF.

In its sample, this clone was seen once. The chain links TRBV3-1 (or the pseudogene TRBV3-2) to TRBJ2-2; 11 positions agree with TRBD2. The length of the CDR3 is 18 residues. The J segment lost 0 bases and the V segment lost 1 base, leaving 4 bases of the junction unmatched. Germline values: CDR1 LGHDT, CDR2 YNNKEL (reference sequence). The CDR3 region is CASSQGPTSGTNTGELFF. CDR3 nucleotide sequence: TGTGCCAGCAGCCAAGGTCCGACTAGCGGGACGAACACCGGGGAGCTGTTTTTT.

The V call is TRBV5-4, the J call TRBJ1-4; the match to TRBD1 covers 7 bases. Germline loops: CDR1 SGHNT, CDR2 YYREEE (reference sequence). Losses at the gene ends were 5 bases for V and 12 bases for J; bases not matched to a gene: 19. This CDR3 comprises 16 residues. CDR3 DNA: TGTGCCAGCAGACAGAAACCGGGACAGACTAATGAGGAACTGTTTTTT. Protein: CASRQKPGQTNEELFF.

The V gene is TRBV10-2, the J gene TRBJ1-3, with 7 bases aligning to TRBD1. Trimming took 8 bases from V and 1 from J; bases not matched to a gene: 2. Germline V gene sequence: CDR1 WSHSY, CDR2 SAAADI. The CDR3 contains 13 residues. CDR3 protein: CASGQVSGNTIYF. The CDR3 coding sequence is TGCGCCAGCGGACAGGTATCTGGAAACACCATATATTTT.

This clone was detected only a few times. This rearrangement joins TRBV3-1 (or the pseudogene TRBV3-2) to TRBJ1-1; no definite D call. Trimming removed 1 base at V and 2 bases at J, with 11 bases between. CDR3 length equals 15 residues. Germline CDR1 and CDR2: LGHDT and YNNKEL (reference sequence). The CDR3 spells CASSQALQINTEAFF. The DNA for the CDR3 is TGTGCCAGCAGCCAAGCCTTACAGATAAACACTGAAGCTTTCTTT.

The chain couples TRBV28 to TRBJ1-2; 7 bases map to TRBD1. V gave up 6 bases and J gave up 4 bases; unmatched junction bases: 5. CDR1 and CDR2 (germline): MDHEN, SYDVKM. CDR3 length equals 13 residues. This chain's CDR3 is CASRRQGGYGYTF. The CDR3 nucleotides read TGTGCCAGCAGGAGACAGGGAGGCTATGGCTACACCTTC.

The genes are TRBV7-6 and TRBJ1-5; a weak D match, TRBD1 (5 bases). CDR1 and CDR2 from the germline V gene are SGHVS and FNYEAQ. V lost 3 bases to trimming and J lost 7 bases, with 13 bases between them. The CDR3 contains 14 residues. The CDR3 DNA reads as TGTGCCAGCAGCTTGTATGGGGCGACACAGCCCCAGCATTTT. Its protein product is CASSLYGATQPQHF.

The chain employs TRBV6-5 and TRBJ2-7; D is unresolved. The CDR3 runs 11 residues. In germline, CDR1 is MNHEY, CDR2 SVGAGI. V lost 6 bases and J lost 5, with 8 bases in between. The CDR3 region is CASRQVDEQYV. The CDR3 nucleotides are TGTGCCAGCAGGCAGGTGGACGAGCAGTACGTC.

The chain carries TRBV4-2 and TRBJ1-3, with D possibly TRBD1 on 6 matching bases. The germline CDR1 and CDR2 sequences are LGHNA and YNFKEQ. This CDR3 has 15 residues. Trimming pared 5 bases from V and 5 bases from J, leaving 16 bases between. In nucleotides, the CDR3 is TGTGCCAGCAGCTACGGAAGGGGGTCTCGAAACACCATATATTTT. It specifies CASSYGRGSRNTIYF.

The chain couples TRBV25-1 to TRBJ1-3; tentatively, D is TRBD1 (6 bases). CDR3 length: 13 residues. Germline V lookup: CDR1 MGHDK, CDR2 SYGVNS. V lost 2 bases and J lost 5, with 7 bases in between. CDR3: CASSEQGRNTIYF. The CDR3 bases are TGTGCCAGCAGTGAACAGGGGCGAAACACCATATATTTT.

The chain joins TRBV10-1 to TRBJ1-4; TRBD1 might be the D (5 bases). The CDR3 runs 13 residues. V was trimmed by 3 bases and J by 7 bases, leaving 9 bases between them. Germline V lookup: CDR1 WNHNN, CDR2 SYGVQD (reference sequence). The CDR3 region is CASSDAGREKLFF. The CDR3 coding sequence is TGCGCCAGCAGTGATGCAGGGCGTGAAAAACTGTTTTTT.

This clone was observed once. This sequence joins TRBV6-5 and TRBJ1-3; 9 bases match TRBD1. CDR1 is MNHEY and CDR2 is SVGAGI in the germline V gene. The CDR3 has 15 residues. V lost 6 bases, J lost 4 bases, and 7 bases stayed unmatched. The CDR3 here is CASRPDRGGGNTIYF. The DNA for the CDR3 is TGTGCCAGCAGGCCAGACAGGGGGGGAGGAAACACCATATATTTT.